A selection of T cell receptor beta chains follows, all from one sample in a study of blood T cell repertoires in COVID-19. Produced via immunoSEQ multiplex PCR; TCRdb's table is partial and in-frame only. This sample has about 200,000 clones, with roughly 80% found just once. The sequenced sample consisted of PBMCs or T cells enriched from blood (not recorded which). These receptors originate from a woman in her sixties with acute COVID-19. Both conserved end residues are part of each CDR3. D genes are given only for firm matches. Only some rows state a clone size, as once, few, many or a class for expanded clones.

d_call j_call clone_size v_call cdr3_nt cdr3_aa
. TRBJ1-5 few TRBV7-2 TGTGCCAGCAGCTCACAGGGAGATCAGCCCCAGCATTTT CASSSQGDQPQHF
. TRBJ2-7 . TRBV6-2/TRBV6-3 TGTGCCAGCAGTTACGCTACTTACAGGAGCTCCTACGAGCAGTACTTC CASSYATYRSSYEQYF
. TRBJ2-4 . TRBV5-6 TGTGCCAGCAGCTTGGAGGGCCTGGGACTGGCAGCCAAAAACATTCAGTACTTC CASSLEGLGLAAKNIQYF
TRBD2 TRBJ2-1 few TRBV4-2 TGTGCCAGCAGCCAGGACCCTAGCGGGGGGCTGAATGAGCAGTTCTTC CASSQDPSGGLNEQFF
. TRBJ2-6 . TRBV6-2/TRBV6-3 TGTGCCAGCAGTGACCCCGGGGGGCTCCCTGGGGCCAACGTCCTGACTTTC CASSDPGGLPGANVLTF
. TRBJ2-3 few TRBV2 TGTGCCAGCAGTGGGAGCGGGGACAATACGCAGTATTTT CASSGSGDNTQYF
TRBD1 TRBJ1-1 . TRBV28 TGTGCCAGCAGTCCTGCATGGACAGGGAGGAACACTGAAGCTTTCTTT CASSPAWTGRNTEAFF
. TRBJ2-3 once TRBV7-2 TGTGCCAGCAGCTTAGCCGGGATTAGCACAGATACGCAGTATTTT CASSLAGISTDTQYF
TRBD2 TRBJ2-1 few TRBV28 TGTGCCAGCACCTCCGTGGGTAGCGGGGGCTTCAATGAGCAGTTCTTC CASTSVGSGGFNEQFF
. TRBJ1-4 . TRBV30 TGTGCCTGGGCTAGGACAACAACTAATGAAAAACTGTTTTTT CAWARTTTNEKLFF
. TRBJ2-1 few TRBV21-1 TGTGCCAGCAGCAAAGCGACCTCGGGAAGACCCTACAATGAGCAGTTCTTC CASSKATSGRPYNEQFF
TRBD2 TRBJ2-7 . TRBV7-2 TGTGCCAGCAGCACCCTAGCGGGGGGTCGCGAGCAGTACTTC CASSTLAGGREQYF
TRBD1 TRBJ2-5 many TRBV30 TGTGCCTGGAGTGTGTCGGACAGGGTGGGAGAGACCCAGTACTTC CAWSVSDRVGETQYF
. TRBJ2-5 once TRBV27 TGTGCCAGCAGTTTAGGGACGGGGGGCAGTGAGACCCAGTACTTC CASSLGTGGSETQYF
TRBD1 TRBJ2-2 . TRBV2 TGTGCCAGCAGGACAGGGCTGAACACCGGGGAGCTGTTTTTT CASRTGLNTGELFF
. TRBJ2-3 . TRBV15 TGTGCCACCAGCACAGGGATTGGGGGGAACACAGATACGCAGTATTTT CATSTGIGGNTDTQYF
. TRBJ2-3 few TRBV7-9 TGTGCCACAACAGATACGCAGTATTTT CATTDTQYF
. TRBJ2-2 . TRBV7-6 TGTGCCAGCAGCTTATTACACGGGACGAACACCGGGGAGCTGTTTTTT CASSLLHGTNTGELFF